This TCR beta chain was identified in a study of T cells in Graves' hyperthyroidism and ophthalmopathy. Study conclusions and caveats: Patients with ophthalmopathy were separated from those with stable hyperthyroidism by a 13 V-J model.

Amplification yielded TCR beta CDR3 regions, with RNA transcripts as the source. HTBI primers were used for first-round RT-PCR of the TCR CDR3. Each CDR3 protein gets one entry after TCRdb re-called the multiplex PCR reads with MiXCR. Here the sample spans around 520,000 distinct CDR3 sequences, 13% to 15% being singletons. Turning to this clonotype: Its antigen is undetermined. This may arise from a read error, as a much more abundant clone is one base away. This is likely a read error, given that the CDR3 carries no conserved phenylalanine or tryptophan at its end.

The TCR sequence derives from a woman aged 18-35 years with Graves' hyperthyroidism. Sequencing input: blood.

The CDR3 here is CASSIRWDRASSIRNEQYL. The CDR3 bases are TGTGCCAGTAGTATAAGGTGGGACAGGGCCAGTTCAATCCGGAACGAGCAGTACCTC. The V gene is TRBV19, the J gene TRBJ2-7; 9 bases fit TRBD1. CDR3 size: 19 residues. Looked up from germline, CDR1 is LNHDA and CDR2 is SQIVND (reference sequence). The ends lost 2 bases at V and 5 bases at J; junction bases unmatched: 19.